This T cell receptor (beta chain) was recovered during a study of T cells in localized non-small cell lung cancer. General observations from the study: Appearing in adjacent lung were a median approximately 60 of the top 100 tumor clones. Heterogeneity is still possible, as just one tumor region was sequenced. A higher density of T cells in blood coincided with extended overall survival. The greatest T cell clonality was found in uninvolved adjacent lung (higher than in tumor).

Concerning this clone: Its antigen is still unknown.

Sequencing used immunoSEQ multiplex PCR; TCRdb keeps in-frame clones, though not all of them. This sample has tens of thousands of clones; around 92% occur once, and the top ten carry around 2.1%. CDR3 length: 14 amino acids. Germline V gene data show CDR1 as MGHRA and CDR2 as YSYEKL. V gave up 0 bases and J gave up 14 bases, with 14 bases separating them. The chain has TRBV4-1 and TRBJ1-6, with TRBD1 as a possible D gene (5 bases). This clonotype originated in a female donor older than 55 with stage I lung adenocarcinoma. Material: peripheral blood, obtained before any cancer treatment. This CDR3 is CASSQDLGTLTLHF. The CDR3 bases are TGCGCCAGCAGCCAAGATTTGGGGACCCTCACCCTCCACTTT.